The 20 T cell receptor beta chains below were found in one sample sequenced in a study of identical twins. TCRdb called the 5' RACE reads again in MiXCR, with one record for every CDR3 protein. The table has about 520,000 distinct CDR3 sequences, under 25% seen once. The sample was also linked to a second study, of T cells expressing NK-cell markers.

Sequences were obtained from CD4+ T cells sorted from blood. The receptors originated from a woman under 30 in good health.

This clonotype was observed a few times. The J gene is TRBJ1-4, the V gene TRBV6-2 or TRBV6-3, with 8 bases aligning to TRBD1. V shed 2 bases, J shed 8 bases, and the junction held 7 bases outside the gene matches. The germline V gene has CDR1 MNHEY and CDR2 SVGEGT. CDR3 length: 15 amino acids. CDR3 nucleotides: TGTGCCAGCAGTTACATCGGACAGGGAGAAGAAAAACTGTTTTTT. It specifies CASSYIGQGEEKLFF.

This sequence joins TRBV2 and TRBJ2-1; D gene unclear. The germline V gene encodes CDR1 SNHLY and CDR2 FYNNEI. The CDR3 has 13 residues. Trimming shortened V by 8 bases and J by 2 bases, and 10 bases separated the two germline ends. The CDR3 is CASGLSPYNEQFF. CDR3 bases: TGTGCCAGCGGTCTATCCCCCTACAATGAGCAGTTCTTC. The full variable domain, in which reference TRBV2 and TRBJ2-1 provide the parts outside the CDR3, is EPEVTQTPSHQVTQMGQEVILRCVPISNHLYFYWYRQILGQKVEFLVSFYNNEISEKSEIFDDQFSVERPDGSNFTLKIRSTKLEDSAMYFCASGLSPYNEQFFGPGTRLTVL.

The chain combines TRBV6-1 with TRBJ2-7, with D tentatively TRBD1 or TRBD2 (5 bases each). The ends were cut back, 8 bases at V and 1 base at J, with 21 bases in the middle. The CDR3 loop spans 16 amino acids. CDR1 MNHNS and CDR2 SASEGT come from the germline V gene. The CDR3 DNA sequence: TGTGCCAGCGGCCTGCACCGGGACCCGGAATCCTACGAGCAGTACTTC. This translates into CASGLHRDPESYEQYF.

This clonotype occurred many times. The chain couples TRBV12-3 or TRBV12-4 to TRBJ2-3; D might be TRBD1 (5 bases). The CDR3 runs 15 residues. V gave up 6 bases and J gave up 0 bases, with 13 bases separating them. The CDR3 bases are TGTGCCAGCAGCCCAACAGGAGACAGCACAGATACGCAGTATTTT. This gives the protein CASSPTGDSTDTQYF.

The chain is built from TRBV18 and TRBJ1-1, with D uncertain. V was clipped by 0 bases and J by 0 bases, with 8 bases between them. CDR1 is KGHSH, CDR2 LQKENI, per germline. The CDR3 has 15 amino acids. CDR3 nucleotide sequence: TGTGCCAGCTCACCACCATTTGGTATGAACACTGAAGCTTTCTTT. Its translation: CASSPPFGMNTEAFF.

This chain joins TRBV7-6 and TRBJ2-7; D gene uncertain. Trimming took off 1 base at V and 6 bases at J, with 10 bases between the two ends. Per germline, CDR1 SGHVS and CDR2 FNYEAQ. The CDR3 covers 13 residues. The CDR3 is CASSLDLWGEQYF. CDR3 coding DNA: TGTGCCAGCAGCTTAGACCTGTGGGGCGAGCAGTACTTC. Together with reference TRBV7-6 and TRBJ2-7, the CDR3 gives the full variable domain: GAGVSQSPRYKVTKRGQDVALRCDPISGHVSLYWYRQALGQGPEFLTYFNYEAQQDKSGLPNDRFSAERPEGSISTLTIQRTEQRDSAMYRCASSLDLWGEQYFGPGTRLTVT.

This clonotype was recorded once. This chain joins TRBV9 and TRBJ2-1; D not certain. Trimming pared 0 bases from V and 2 bases from J, leaving 9 bases between. CDR3 length: 15 residues. The germline V gene has CDR1 SGDLS and CDR2 YYNGEE. The chain's CDR3 is CASSVGTYTYNEQFF. The CDR3 region has the DNA TGTGCCAGCAGCGTAGGAACGTACACCTACAATGAGCAGTTCTTC.

V gene TRBV25-1 combines with J gene TRBJ2-1, with D perhaps given as TRBD1 or TRBD2 (6 bases each). Germline CDR1 is MGHDK and CDR2 is SYGVNS. The ends were cut back, 3 bases at V and 7 bases at J, with 13 bases in the middle. The CDR3 sequence is 14 residues long. Written as DNA, the CDR3 is TGTGCCAGCAGTGAGCCCGGAGGGGGTAATGAGCAGTTCTTC. This gives the protein CASSEPGGGNEQFF.

This clonotype occurred a few times. The chain links TRBV7-2 to TRBJ2-2; D gene uncertain. With 1 base removed from V and 8 bases from J, the gap between germline ends came to 14 bases. CDR1 is SGHTA, CDR2 FQGNSA, per germline. The CDR3 sequence is 15 residues long. The CDR3 protein is CASSLVTPSGGELFF. The CDR3, as DNA: TGTGCCAGCAGCTTAGTGACTCCATCTGGTGGGGAGCTGTTTTTT.

The J gene is TRBJ1-1, the V gene TRBV20-1; D might be TRBD1 (6 bases). In germline, CDR1 is DFQATT, CDR2 SNEGSKA (reference sequence). Trimming removed 0 bases from V and 5 bases from J, with 19 bases in between. This CDR3 has 16 residues. This CDR3 reads CSARDGRWGPWTEAFF. The CDR3 coding sequence is TGCAGTGCTAGAGATGGGAGGTGGGGGCCGTGGACTGAAGCTTTCTTT.

The chain uses TRBV4-3 and TRBJ2-7; the D gene is possibly TRBD1 (6 bases). This CDR3 is 14 amino acids long. Germline V gene sequence: CDR1 LGHNA, CDR2 YSLEER. V gave up 6 bases and J gave up 3 bases, with 15 bases separating them. The CDR3 sequence is CASSHQQGNYEQYF. In nucleotides, the CDR3 is TGCGCCAGCAGTCACCAACAGGGTAACTACGAGCAGTACTTC.

The CDR3 protein is CSVVQASRRTDTQYF. The CDR3 coding sequence is TGCAGCGTTGTTCAGGCCTCGCGGCGCACAGATACGCAGTATTTT. The chain is built from TRBV29-1 and TRBJ2-3; D is uncertain. Per the germline V gene, CDR1 is SQVTM and CDR2 is ANQGSEA. Trimming stripped 4 bases from V and 1 base from J, with 15 bases between. The CDR3 consists of 15 residues.

This clonotype was observed a few times. The chain joins TRBV4-2 to TRBJ2-1; D is uncertain. Germline loops: CDR1 LGHNA, CDR2 YNFKEQ. With 0 bases removed from V and 0 bases from J, the gap between germline ends came to 12 bases. The CDR3 totals 17 residues. The CDR3 bases are TGTGCCAGCAGCCAAGAACGCAGGACGCTCTCCTACAATGAGCAGTTCTTC. Protein product: CASSQERRTLSYNEQFF.

This clonotype was observed a handful of times. The V call is TRBV5-1, the J call TRBJ1-1; 10 bases agree with TRBD1. CDR1 SGHRS and CDR2 YFSETQ come from the germline V gene. The CDR3 length is 15 residues. Losses at the gene ends were 3 bases for V and 5 bases for J; bases not matched to a gene: 7. The CDR3 coding sequence is TGCGCCAGCAGCTCAAAAGACAGGGGGCTTACTGAAGCTTTCTTT. Translation: CASSSKDRGLTEAFF.

The rearrangement links TRBV6-2 or TRBV6-3 to TRBJ2-3, with D unresolved. There are 13 residues in the CDR3. V was pared by 5 bases and J by 8 bases, with 14 bases between. Germline CDR1 is MNHEY and CDR2 is SVGEGT. Here the CDR3 DNA reads TGTGCCAGCAGTAACCTTAGGTATGGTACGCAGTATTTT. Residues: CASSNLRYGTQYF.

Only a few counts were recorded for this clonotype. V usage is TRBV7-2 and J usage is TRBJ2-3; possibly TRBD2 for D (5 bases). The CDR3 covers 15 residues. CDR1 SGHTA and CDR2 FQGNSA come from the germline V gene. Trimming stripped 3 bases from V and 3 bases from J, with 13 bases between. The CDR3 loop reads CASSLGGQLTDTQYF. CDR3 nucleotides: TGTGCCAGCAGCTTGGGCGGGCAACTTACAGATACGCAGTATTTT.

This clonotype was picked up a small number of times. In DNA form, the CDR3 reads TGCAGTGCTAGAGAGGGGGTCACCTATGGCTACACCTTC. Protein product: CSAREGVTYGYTF. The chain joins TRBV20-1 to TRBJ1-2, with D possibly TRBD1 on 5 matching bases. Trimming left V 0 bases short and J 4 bases short, with 9 bases between. This CDR3 has 13 amino acids. Per germline, CDR1 DFQATT and CDR2 SNEGSKA (reference sequence).

The chain employs TRBV20-1 and TRBJ2-1; unclear D gene. This CDR3 comprises 15 residues. The V and J ends lost 6 bases and 0 bases respectively, with 15 bases between them. CDR1 and CDR2 from the germline V gene are DFQATT and SNEGSKA (reference sequence). The CDR3 here is CSARTLRSSYNEQFF. In DNA form, the CDR3 reads TGCAGTGCCAGAACCCTCCGGAGCTCCTACAATGAGCAGTTCTTC.

The rearrangement joins TRBV9 to TRBJ2-5; possibly TRBD1 for D (5 bases). Germline lookup yields CDR1 SGDLS and CDR2 YYNGEE. The V end was cut by 0 bases, the J end by 9 bases, with 12 bases between. The CDR3 contains 13 residues. CDR3 residues: CASSVGSLGPQYF. Here the CDR3 DNA reads TGTGCCAGCAGCGTAGGCTCTCTGGGGCCCCAGTACTTC.

The rearrangement joins TRBV29-1 to TRBJ2-5, with 11 bases aligning to TRBD2. V lost 6 bases to trimming and J lost 5 bases; unmatched junction nucleotides: 5. CDR1 SQVTM and CDR2 ANQGSEA come from the germline V gene. This CDR3 has 13 amino acids. The CDR3 coding sequence is TGCAGCGTCTTAGCGGGAGGGGGGGAGACCCAGTACTTC. Its protein is CSVLAGGGETQYF.